The 10 T cell receptor beta chains below all came from one sample that was sequenced in a study of blood T cell repertoires in COVID-19. Profiled with immunoSEQ multiplex PCR; TCRdb holds only in-frame clones, not every one. The sample shows approximately 290,000 clones, 65% to 85% of them seen only once. The material sequenced was peripheral blood. The receptors come from a person aged 65 to 85 with COVID-19, enrolled during active disease.

This chain joins TRBV19 and TRBJ1-1; D remains unclear. Germline CDR1 reads LNHDA; CDR2 reads SQIVND (reference sequence). Trimming removed 6 bases from V and 8 bases from J, with 16 bases in between. This CDR3 contains 13 residues. For the CDR3, the DNA is TGTGCCAGTAGCATTGGACGGGAGAGAGAAGCTTTCTTT. It yields the protein CASSIGREREAFF.

The rearrangement uses TRBV7-2 and TRBJ2-2; D gene unclear. V shed 5 bases and J shed 0 bases, with 13 bases lying between them. Germline CDR1 SGHTA, CDR2 FQGNSA. This CDR3 has 16 residues. CDR3 bases: TGTGCCAGCAGCCCCCGCGGTGGAGCGAACACCGGGGAGCTGTTTTTT. Translating it yields CASSPRGGANTGELFF.

V and J are TRBV7-2 and TRBJ2-5, with a tentative D call TRBD2 (5 bases). The CDR3 contains 13 residues. CDR1 and CDR2 from the germline V gene are SGHTA and FQGNSA. V gave up 5 bases and J gave up 5 bases, with 12 bases separating them. The CDR3 DNA follows: TGTGCCAGCAGCCACGAGGGTTGGGAGACCCAGTACTTC. Protein: CASSHEGWETQYF.

The chain combines TRBV7-2 with TRBJ1-6; D remains ambiguous. The CDR3 spans 14 residues. Germline CDR1 is SGHTA and CDR2 is FQGNSA. V lost 1 base and J 9 bases, leaving 10 bases between the germline ends. CDR3 sequence: CASSLERPGSPLHF. For the CDR3, the DNA is TGTGCCAGCAGCTTAGAGCGGCCGGGTTCACCCCTCCACTTT.

Here the CDR3 DNA reads TGTGCCAGCAGATTGAGGGTGGACACCGGGGAGCTGTTTTTT. Translated, it gives CASRLRVDTGELFF. The chain employs TRBV28 and TRBJ2-2, with D tentatively TRBD2 (5 bases). The CDR3 length is 14 residues. Germline CDR1 MDHEN, CDR2 SYDVKM. Trimming left V 6 bases short and J 3 bases short, with 11 bases between.

The rearrangement links TRBV14 to TRBJ1-2, with no clear D. CDR3 length: 15 residues. Germline lookup yields CDR1 SGHDN and CDR2 FVKESK. Trimming removed 4 bases from V and 6 bases from J, with 18 bases in between. In DNA, the CDR3 is TGTGCCAGCAGCCTTTTCCAAAGAGGAGTGGATGGCTACACCTTC. It codes for CASSLFQRGVDGYTF.

The chain carries TRBV7-6 and TRBJ2-7; 8 nucleotides align to TRBD1. Germline values: CDR1 SGHVS, CDR2 FNYEAQ. The CDR3 extends over 19 amino acids. The ends lost 5 bases at V and 0 bases at J; junction bases unmatched: 18. The CDR3 DNA reads TGTGCCAGCAGCCCCGGGACAGGTCAAATAGGGAGTTACTCCTACGAGCAGTACTTC. Encoded protein: CASSPGTGQIGSYSYEQYF.

This rearrangement joins TRBV5-1 to TRBJ2-7, with 7 bases aligning to TRBD2. Germline trimming cut 3 bases from V and 3 bases from J; bases unmatched to any gene: 6. Germline CDR1 SGHRS, CDR2 YFSETQ. There are 14 residues in the CDR3. DNA for the CDR3: TGCGCCAGCAGCTGGGAGGGCGGGGGCTACGAGCAGTACTTC. Protein: CASSWEGGGYEQYF. Supplemented by reference TRBV5-1 and TRBJ2-7, the full variable domain reads KAGVTQTPRYLIKTRGQQVTLSCSPISGHRSVSWYQQTPGQGLQFLFEYFSETQRNKGNFPGRFSGRQFSNSRSEMNVSTLELGDSALYLCASSWEGGGYEQYFGPGTRLTVT.

This chain links TRBV19 with TRBJ1-1; perhaps TRBD1 as D (6 bases). Germline loops: CDR1 LNHDA, CDR2 SQIVND (reference sequence). This CDR3 is built from 17 residues. V dropped 3 bases and J dropped 0 bases, with 17 bases sitting between them. The CDR3 reads CASSIKQGGVVNTEAFF. In DNA, the CDR3 is TGTGCCAGTAGTATTAAACAGGGAGGGGTCGTGAACACTGAAGCTTTCTTT.

The rearrangement joins TRBV7-2 to TRBJ2-5; D possibly corresponds to TRBD2 (6 bases). Between the trimmed V and J ends, which lost 5 bases and 4 bases, there was a span of 14 bases. Per germline, CDR1 SGHTA and CDR2 FQGNSA. CDR3 length equals 14 residues. The chain's CDR3 is CASSPTPAGETQYF. DNA of the CDR3: TGTGCCAGCAGCCCCACCCCAGCGGGAGAGACCCAGTACTTC.